The source of this TCR beta chain is a study of cytomegalovirus exposure and HLA in healthy donors. General study findings and limits: A later analysis revealed that TCR association rates differed between HLA loci, peaking at DRB1 and bottoming out at HLA-C.

Primers for the PCR totalled 60 Vbeta and 13 Jbeta. Method: immunoSEQ multiplex PCR; TCRdb's copy keeps in-frame clones and lacks some. The sample yields about 200,000 clones, roughly 80% seen once. All donors participated as healthy donors of bone marrow. Although they were nominally healthy when sampled, donors likely had unrecorded immune exposures. The sample holds a few counts of this clone. No antigen is known for it. The CDR3 loop spans 13 amino acids. Trimming shortened V by 4 bases and J by 3 bases, and 6 bases separated the two germline ends. Germline V gene sequence: CDR1 KGHSH, CDR2 LQKENI. The material sequenced was PBMCs. The source of this sequence is a man aged 25 to 45 in good health and CMV-seronegative. This chain uses TRBV18 with TRBJ2-2; no firm D call. CDR3: CASSRQDTGELFF. CDR3 in DNA: TGTGCCAGCTCACGCCAGGACACCGGGGAGCTGTTTTTT. Filled out from reference TRBV18 and TRBJ2-2, the complete variable domain reads NAGVMQNPRHLVRRRGQEARLRCSPMKGHSHVYWYRQLPEEGLKFMVYLQKENIIDESGMPKERFSAEFPKEGPSILRIQQVVRGDSAAYFCASSRQDTGELFFGEGSRLTVL.